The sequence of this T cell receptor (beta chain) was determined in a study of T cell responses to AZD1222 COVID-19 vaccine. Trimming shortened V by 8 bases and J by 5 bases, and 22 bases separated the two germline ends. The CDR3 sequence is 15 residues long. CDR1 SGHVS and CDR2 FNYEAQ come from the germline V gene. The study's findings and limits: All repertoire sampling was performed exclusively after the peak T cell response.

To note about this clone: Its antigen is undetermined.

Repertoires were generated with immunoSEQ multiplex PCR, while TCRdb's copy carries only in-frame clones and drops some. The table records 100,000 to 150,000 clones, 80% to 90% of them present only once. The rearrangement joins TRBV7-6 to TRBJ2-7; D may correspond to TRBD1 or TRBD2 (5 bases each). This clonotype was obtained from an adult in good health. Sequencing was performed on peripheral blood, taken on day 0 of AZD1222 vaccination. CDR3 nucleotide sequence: TGTGCCAGCGCCTCGGGGACCTCGGCAGTCCACGAGCAGTACTTC. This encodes CASASGTSAVHEQYF. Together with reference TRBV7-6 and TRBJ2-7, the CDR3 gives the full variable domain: GAGVSQSPRYKVTKRGQDVALRCDPISGHVSLYWYRQALGQGPEFLTYFNYEAQQDKSGLPNDRFSAERPEGSISTLTIQRTEQRDSAMYRCASASGTSAVHEQYFGPGTRLTVT.